The sequence of this T cell receptor (beta chain) was determined in a study of blood T cell repertoires in COVID-19. The overall study: The origin of the acute and convalescent COVID-19 samples was the United States, Italy and Spain. Sources were T cells, B-cell-depleted T cells, or PBMCs; the material itself was cDNA or gDNA.

As originally analysed: Reference gene primer amplification yielded estimated nucleated cell counts. Assay used: immunoSEQ multiplex PCR; TCRdb lists only in-frame clones, some missing. V and J calls plus clone size are reproduced from that table; the DNA served to infer D and trimming. The sample gives some 80,000 clones, around three quarters of which show up once; 15% to 20% is in the top ten. CDR1 is SGHRS, CDR2 YFSETQ, per germline. The trim removed 0 bases at V and 8 bases at J, leaving 8 bases unmatched. There are 15 residues in the CDR3. The receptor comes from a woman of 80 years or more with active or convalescent COVID-19. Sequences were obtained from peripheral blood. The genes are TRBV5-1 and TRBJ1-2; 9 nucleotides line up with TRBD1. CDR3 loop: CASSLEGTGFRGYTF. The CDR3 DNA reads TGCGCCAGCAGCTTGGAAGGGACAGGGTTCCGAGGCTACACCTTC.